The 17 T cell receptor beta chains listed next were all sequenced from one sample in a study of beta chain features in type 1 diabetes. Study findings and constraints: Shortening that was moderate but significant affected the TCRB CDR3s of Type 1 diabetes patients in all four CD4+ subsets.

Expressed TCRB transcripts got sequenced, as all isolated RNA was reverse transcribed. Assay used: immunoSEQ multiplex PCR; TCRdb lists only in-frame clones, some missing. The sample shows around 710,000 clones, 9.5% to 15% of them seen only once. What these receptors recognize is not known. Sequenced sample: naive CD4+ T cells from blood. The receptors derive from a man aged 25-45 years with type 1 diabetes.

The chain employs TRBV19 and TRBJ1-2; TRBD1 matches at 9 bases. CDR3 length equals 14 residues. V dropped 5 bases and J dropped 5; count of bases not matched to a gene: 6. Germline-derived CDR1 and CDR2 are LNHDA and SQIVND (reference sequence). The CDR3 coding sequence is TGTGCCAGTAGTGTGGACAGGGGTCAATATGGCTACACCTTC. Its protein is CASSVDRGQYGYTF. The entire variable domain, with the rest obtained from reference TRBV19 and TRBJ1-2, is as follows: DGGITQSPKYLFRKEGQNVTLSCEQNLNHDAMYWYRQDPGQGLRLIYYSQIVNDFQKGDIAEGYSVSREKKESFPLTVTSAQKNPTAFYLCASSVDRGQYGYTFGSGTRLTVV.

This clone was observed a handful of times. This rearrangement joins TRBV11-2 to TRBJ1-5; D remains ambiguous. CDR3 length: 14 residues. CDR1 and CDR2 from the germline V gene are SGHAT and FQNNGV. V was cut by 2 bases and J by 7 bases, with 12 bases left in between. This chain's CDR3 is CASSLRTSEQPQHF. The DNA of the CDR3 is TGTGCCAGCAGCTTACGGACGTCGGAGCAGCCCCAGCATTTT.

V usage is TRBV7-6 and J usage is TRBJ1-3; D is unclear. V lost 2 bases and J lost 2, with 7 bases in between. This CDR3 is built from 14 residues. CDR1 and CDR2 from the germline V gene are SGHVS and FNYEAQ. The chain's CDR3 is CASSLTGAGNTIYF. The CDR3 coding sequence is TGTGCCAGCAGCTTAACCGGGGCTGGAAACACCATATATTTT.

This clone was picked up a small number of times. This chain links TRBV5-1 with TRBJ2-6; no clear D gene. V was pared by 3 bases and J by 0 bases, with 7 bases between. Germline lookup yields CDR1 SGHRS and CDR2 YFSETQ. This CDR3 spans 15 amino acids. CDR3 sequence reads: CASSSLSSGANVLTF. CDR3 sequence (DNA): TGCGCCAGCAGCTCTCTTAGCTCTGGGGCCAACGTCCTGACTTTC.

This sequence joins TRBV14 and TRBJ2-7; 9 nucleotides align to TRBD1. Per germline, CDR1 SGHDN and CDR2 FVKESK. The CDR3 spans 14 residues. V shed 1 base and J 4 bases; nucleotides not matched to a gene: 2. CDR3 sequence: CASSQGGQGYEQYF. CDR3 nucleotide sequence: TGTGCCAGCAGCCAAGGGGGACAGGGTTACGAGCAGTACTTC. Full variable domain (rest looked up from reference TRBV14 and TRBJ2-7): EAGVTQFPSHSVIEKGQTVTLRCDPISGHDNLYWYRRVMGKEIKFLLHFVKESKQDESGMPNNRFLAERTGGTYSTLKVQPAELEDSGVYFCASSQGGQGYEQYFGPGTRLTVT.

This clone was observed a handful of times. The CDR3 loop reads CSVIIGQGNSPLHF. CDR3 in DNA: TGCAGCGTCATTATAGGACAGGGTAATTCACCCCTCCACTTT. This sequence joins TRBV29-1 and TRBJ1-6, with 8 bases identical to TRBD1. The CDR3 contains 14 residues. Germline CDR1 SQVTM, CDR2 ANQGSEA. Losses at the gene ends were 6 bases for V and 6 bases for J; bases not matched to a gene: 7.

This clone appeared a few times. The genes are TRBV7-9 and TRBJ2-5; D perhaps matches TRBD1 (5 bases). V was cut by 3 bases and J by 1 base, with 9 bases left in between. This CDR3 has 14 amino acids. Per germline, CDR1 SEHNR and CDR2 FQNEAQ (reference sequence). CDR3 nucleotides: TGTGCCAGCAGCTTTCAGGGTGGCCAAGAGACCCAGTACTTC. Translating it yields CASSFQGGQETQYF.

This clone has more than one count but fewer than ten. CDR3 DNA: TGTGCCACCAGCCTCGGACAGGCTAGCTCCTACGAGCAGTACTTC. This sequence encodes CATSLGQASSYEQYF. This rearrangement joins TRBV15 to TRBJ2-7; 7 positions agree with TRBD1. V shed 5 bases and J 0 bases; nucleotides not matched to a gene: 7. Germline CDR1 and CDR2: LNHNV and YYDKDF (reference sequence). CDR3 length: 15 residues.

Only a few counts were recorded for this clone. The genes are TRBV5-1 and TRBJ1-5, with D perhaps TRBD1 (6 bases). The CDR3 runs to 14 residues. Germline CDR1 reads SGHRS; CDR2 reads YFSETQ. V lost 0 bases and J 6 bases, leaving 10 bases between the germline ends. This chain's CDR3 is CASSLEQGSQPQHF. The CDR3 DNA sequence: TGCGCCAGCAGCTTGGAACAGGGAAGTCAGCCCCAGCATTTT.

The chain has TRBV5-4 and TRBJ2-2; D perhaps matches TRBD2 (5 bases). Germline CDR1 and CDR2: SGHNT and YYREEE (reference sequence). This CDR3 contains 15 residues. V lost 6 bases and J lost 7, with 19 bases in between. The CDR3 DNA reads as TGTGCCAGCATCTCAGATCCGGGAATTCGCGGGGAGCTGTTTTTT. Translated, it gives CASISDPGIRGELFF.

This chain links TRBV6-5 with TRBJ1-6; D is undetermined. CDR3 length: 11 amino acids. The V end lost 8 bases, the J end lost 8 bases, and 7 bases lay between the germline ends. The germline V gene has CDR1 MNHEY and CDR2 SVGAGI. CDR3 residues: CASGDYSPLHF. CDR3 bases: TGTGCCAGCGGTGATTATTCACCCCTCCACTTT.

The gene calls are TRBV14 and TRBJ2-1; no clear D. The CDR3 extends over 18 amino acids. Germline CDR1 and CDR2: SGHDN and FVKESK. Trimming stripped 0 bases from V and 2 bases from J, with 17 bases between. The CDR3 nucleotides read TGTGCCAGCAGCCAAGACCGTTGGGCAAAGCCAACCTACAATGAGCAGTTCTTC. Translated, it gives CASSQDRWAKPTYNEQFF.

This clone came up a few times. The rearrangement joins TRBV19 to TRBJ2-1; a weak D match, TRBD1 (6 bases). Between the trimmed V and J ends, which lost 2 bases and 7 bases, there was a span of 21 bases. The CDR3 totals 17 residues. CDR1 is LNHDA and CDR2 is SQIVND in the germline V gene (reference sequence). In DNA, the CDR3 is TGTGCCAGTAGTATACGCAGGGGTGGTCCTACGGGTAATGAGCAGTTCTTC. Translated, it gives CASSIRRGGPTGNEQFF.

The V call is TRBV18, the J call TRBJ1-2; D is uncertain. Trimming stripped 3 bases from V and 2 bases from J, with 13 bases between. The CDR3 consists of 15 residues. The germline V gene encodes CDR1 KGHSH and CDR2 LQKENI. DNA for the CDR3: TGTGCCAGCTCACCTCAAAGGGAGCAAAACTATGGCTACACCTTC. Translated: CASSPQREQNYGYTF.

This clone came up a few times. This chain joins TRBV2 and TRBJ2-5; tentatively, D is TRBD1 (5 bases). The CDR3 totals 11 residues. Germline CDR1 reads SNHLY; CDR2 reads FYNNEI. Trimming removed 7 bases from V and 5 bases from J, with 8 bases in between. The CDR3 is CASTRDETQYF. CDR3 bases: TGTGCCAGCACCAGGGATGAGACCCAGTACTTC.

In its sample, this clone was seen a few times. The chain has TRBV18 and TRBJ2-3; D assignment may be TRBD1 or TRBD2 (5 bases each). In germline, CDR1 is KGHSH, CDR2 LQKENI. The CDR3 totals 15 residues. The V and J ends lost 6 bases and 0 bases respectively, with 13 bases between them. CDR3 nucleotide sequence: TGTGCCAGCTCTCAAGGGACGGCGAGCACAGATACGCAGTATTTT. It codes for CASSQGTASTDTQYF.

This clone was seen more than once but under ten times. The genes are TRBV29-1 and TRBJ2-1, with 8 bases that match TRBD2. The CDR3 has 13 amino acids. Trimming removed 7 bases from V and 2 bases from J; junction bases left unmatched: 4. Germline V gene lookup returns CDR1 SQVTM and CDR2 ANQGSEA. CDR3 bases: TGCAGCGACGGGGGGGCCCCCTACAATGAGCAGTTCTTC. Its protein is CSDGGAPYNEQFF.